This T cell receptor beta chain was recorded in a study of beta chain features in type 1 diabetes. Concerning this clone: Its target is unknown.

Findings and caveats of the study: Shorter TCRB CDR3s, moderately but significantly so, marked every one of the four CD4+ subsets in Type 1 diabetes patients. PCR might favor shorter templates, equally in patients and controls.

There was one heparinised blood draw per donor, averaging approximately 120 mL. CD4+ naive, central memory, regulatory and stem cell-like memory subsets were isolated by sorting on CD45RO/CCR7/CD25/CD127/CD95/CD27. The CDR3 sequence is 14 residues long. In germline, CDR1 is LNHDA, CDR2 SQIVND (reference sequence). Deletions cut 5 bases from V and 2 bases from J, with 13 bases between. What was sequenced were expressed TCRB transcripts, since all of the isolated RNA had been reverse transcribed. TCRdb keeps only in-frame clones here, not all; method: immunoSEQ multiplex PCR. The sample carries about 340,000 clones, roughly a tenth recorded once.

The specimen was central memory CD4+ T cells from blood. The clonotype comes from a man younger than 45 with type 1 diabetes. The gene calls are TRBV19 and TRBJ2-7; D not certain. For the CDR3, the DNA is TGTGCCAGTAGTTCGAACAGCCCGACCTACGAGCAGTACTTC. It codes for CASSSNSPTYEQYF.